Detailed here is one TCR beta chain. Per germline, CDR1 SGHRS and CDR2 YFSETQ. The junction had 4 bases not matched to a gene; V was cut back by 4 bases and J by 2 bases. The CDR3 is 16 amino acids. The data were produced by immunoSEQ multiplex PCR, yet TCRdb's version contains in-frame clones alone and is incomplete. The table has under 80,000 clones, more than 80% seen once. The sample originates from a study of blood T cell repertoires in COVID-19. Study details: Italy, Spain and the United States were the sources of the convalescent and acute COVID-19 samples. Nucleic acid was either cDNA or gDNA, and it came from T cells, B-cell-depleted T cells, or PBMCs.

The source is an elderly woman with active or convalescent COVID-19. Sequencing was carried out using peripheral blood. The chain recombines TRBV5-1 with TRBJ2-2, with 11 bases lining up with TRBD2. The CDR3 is CASSASGGPNTGELFF. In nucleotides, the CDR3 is TGCGCCAGCAGCGCTAGCGGGGGGCCCAACACCGGGGAGCTGTTTTTT.